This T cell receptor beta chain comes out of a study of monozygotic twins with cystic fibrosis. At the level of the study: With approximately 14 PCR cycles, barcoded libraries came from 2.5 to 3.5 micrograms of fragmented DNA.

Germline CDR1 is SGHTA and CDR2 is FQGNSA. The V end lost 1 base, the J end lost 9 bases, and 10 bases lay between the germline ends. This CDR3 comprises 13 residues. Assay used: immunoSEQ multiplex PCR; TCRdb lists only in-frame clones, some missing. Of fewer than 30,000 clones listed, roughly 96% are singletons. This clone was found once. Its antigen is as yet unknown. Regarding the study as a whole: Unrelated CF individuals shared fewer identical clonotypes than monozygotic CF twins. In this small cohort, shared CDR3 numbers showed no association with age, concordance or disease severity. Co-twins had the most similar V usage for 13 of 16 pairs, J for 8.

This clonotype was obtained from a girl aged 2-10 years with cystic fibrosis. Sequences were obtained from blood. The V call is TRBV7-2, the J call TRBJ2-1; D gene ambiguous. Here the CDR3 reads CASSLVVGGEQFF. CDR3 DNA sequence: TGTGCCAGCAGCTTAGTGGTAGGTGGTGAGCAGTTCTTC.